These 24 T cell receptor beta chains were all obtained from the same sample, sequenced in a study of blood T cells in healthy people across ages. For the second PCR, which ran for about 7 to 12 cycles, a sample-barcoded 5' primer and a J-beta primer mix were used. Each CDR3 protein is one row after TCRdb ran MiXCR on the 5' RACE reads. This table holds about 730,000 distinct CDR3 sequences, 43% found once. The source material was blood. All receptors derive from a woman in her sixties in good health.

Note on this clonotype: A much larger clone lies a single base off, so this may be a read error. CDR3 sequence (DNA): TGCAGCGTTAAAGATAGGGCGGGGGGACGACCAGATACGCAGTATTTT. Its protein product is CSVKDRAGGRPDTQYF. This rearrangement joins TRBV29-1 to TRBJ2-3, with TRBD2 matching 8 bases. The germline V gene has CDR1 SQVTM and CDR2 ANQGSEA. CDR3 length equals 16 residues.

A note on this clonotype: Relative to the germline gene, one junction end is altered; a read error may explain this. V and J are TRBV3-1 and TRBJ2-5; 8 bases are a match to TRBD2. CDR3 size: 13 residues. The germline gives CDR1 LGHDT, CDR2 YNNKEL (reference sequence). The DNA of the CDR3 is TGTGCCGGCAGCGGACGCGGGGGGGAGACCCAGTACTTC. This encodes CAGSGRGGETQYF.

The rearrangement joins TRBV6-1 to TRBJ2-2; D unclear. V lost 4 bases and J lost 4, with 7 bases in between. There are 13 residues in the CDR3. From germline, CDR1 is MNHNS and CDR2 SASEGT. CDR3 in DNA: TGTGCCAGCAGTGTAGGTCTCACCGGGGAGCTGTTTTTT. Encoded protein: CASSVGLTGELFF.

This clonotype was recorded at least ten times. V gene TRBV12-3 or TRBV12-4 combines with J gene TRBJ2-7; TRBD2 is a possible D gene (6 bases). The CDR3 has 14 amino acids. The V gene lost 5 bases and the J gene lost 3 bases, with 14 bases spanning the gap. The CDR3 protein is CASSAGGEGYEQYF. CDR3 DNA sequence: TGTGCCAGCAGTGCCGGGGGTGAAGGCTACGAGCAGTACTTC.

The chain's CDR3 is CATSDGFSYEQYF. The CDR3 DNA reads as TGTGCCACCAGTGATGGGTTCTCCTACGAGCAGTACTTC. The chain links TRBV24-1 to TRBJ2-7; D is ambiguous. Germline lookup yields CDR1 KGHDR and CDR2 SFDVKD. The CDR3 has 13 residues. With 3 bases removed from V and 0 bases from J, the gap between germline ends came to 5 bases.

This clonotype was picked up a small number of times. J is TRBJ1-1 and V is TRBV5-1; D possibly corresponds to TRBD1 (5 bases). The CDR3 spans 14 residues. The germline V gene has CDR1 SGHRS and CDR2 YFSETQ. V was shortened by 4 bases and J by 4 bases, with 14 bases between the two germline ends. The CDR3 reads CASSARRGTTEAFF. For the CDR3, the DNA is TGCGCCAGCAGCGCCCGAAGGGGTACCACTGAAGCTTTCTTT.

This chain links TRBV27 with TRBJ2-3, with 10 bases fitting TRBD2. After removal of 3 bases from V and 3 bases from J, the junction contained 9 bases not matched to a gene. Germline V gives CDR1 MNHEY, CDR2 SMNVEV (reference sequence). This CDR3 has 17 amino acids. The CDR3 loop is CASSFESSGRVTDTQYF. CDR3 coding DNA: TGTGCCAGCAGTTTCGAATCTAGCGGGAGAGTGACAGATACGCAGTATTTT.

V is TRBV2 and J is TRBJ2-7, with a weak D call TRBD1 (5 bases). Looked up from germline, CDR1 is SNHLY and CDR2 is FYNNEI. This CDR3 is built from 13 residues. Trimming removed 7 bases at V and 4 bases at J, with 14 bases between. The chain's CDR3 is CASNWAGRYEQYF. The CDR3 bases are TGTGCCAGCAATTGGGCAGGGCGATACGAGCAGTACTTC.

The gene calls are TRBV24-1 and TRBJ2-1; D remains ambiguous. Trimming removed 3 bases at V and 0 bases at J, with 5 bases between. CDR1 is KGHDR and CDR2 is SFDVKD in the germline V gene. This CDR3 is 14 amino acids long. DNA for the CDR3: TGTGCCACCAGTGATATGGTCTCCTACAATGAGCAGTTCTTC. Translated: CATSDMVSYNEQFF.

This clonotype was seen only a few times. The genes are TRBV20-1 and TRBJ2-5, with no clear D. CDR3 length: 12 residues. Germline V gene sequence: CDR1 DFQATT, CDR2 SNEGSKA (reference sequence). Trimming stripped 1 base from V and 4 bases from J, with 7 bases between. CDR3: CSARVPPETQYF. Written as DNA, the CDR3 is TGCAGTGCTAGAGTGCCTCCAGAGACCCAGTACTTC.

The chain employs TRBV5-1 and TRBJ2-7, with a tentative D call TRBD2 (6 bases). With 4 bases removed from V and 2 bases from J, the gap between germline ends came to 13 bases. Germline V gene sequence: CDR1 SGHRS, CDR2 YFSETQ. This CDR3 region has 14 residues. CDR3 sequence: CASSQMRDPYEQYF. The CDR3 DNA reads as TGCGCCAGCAGCCAAATGCGGGACCCCTACGAGCAGTACTTC.

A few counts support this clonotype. This chain's CDR3 is CASSVSFYESYGTDTQYF. In DNA, the CDR3 is TGCGCCAGCAGCGTTTCATTTTATGAGTCGTACGGTACAGATACGCAGTATTTT. The J gene is TRBJ2-3, the V gene TRBV5-1; no clear D gene. There are 18 residues in the CDR3. V shed 4 bases and J shed 3 bases, with 24 bases lying between them. Germline V gene data show CDR1 as SGHRS and CDR2 as YFSETQ.

CDR3 sequence (DNA): TGCGCCAGCAGCGGCAGTACCTACAATGAGCAGTTCTTC. Encoded protein: CASSGSTYNEQFF. The rearrangement uses TRBV4-1 and TRBJ2-1; D not resolved. CDR1 and CDR2 from the germline V gene are MGHRA and YSYEKL. With 5 bases removed from V and 2 bases from J, the gap between germline ends came to 7 bases. The CDR3 is made up of 13 amino acids.

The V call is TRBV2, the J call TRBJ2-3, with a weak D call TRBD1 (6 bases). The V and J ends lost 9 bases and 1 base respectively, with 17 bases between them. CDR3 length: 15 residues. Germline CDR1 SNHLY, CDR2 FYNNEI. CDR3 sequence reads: CARRAAAGGTDTQYF. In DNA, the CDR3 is TGTGCCAGACGGGCTGCTGCAGGGGGCACAGATACGCAGTATTTT.

CDR3 residues: CSSRTGGNQPQHF. CDR3 DNA sequence: TGCAGCTCTCGTACAGGGGGCAATCAGCCCCAGCATTTT. The V call is TRBV29-1, the J call TRBJ1-5; 7 bases align to TRBD1. V gave up 8 bases and J gave up 2 bases; unmatched junction bases: 6. Germline V gene sequence: CDR1 SQVTM, CDR2 ANQGSEA. The CDR3 sequence is 13 residues long. The full variable domain, its missing parts supplied by reference TRBV29-1 and TRBJ1-5, is SAVISQKPSRDICQRGTSLTIQCQVDSQVTMMFWYRQQPGQSLTLIATANQGSEATYESGFVIDKFPISRPNLTFSTLTVSNMSPEDSSIYLCSSRTGGNQPQHFGDGTRLSIL.

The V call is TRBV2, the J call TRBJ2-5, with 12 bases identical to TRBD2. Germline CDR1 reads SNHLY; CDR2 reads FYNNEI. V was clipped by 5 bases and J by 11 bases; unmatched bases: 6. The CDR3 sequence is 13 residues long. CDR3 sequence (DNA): TGTGCCAGCAGTACTAGCGGGGGGAATGAGCAGTACTTC. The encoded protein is CASSTSGGNEQYF.

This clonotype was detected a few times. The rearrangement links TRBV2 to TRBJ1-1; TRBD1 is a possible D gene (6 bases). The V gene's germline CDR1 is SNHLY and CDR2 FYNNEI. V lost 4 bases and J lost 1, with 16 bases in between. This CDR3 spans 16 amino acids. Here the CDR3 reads CASSGHPGGQNTEAFF. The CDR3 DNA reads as TGTGCCAGCAGTGGACACCCCGGGGGACAGAACACTGAAGCTTTCTTT.

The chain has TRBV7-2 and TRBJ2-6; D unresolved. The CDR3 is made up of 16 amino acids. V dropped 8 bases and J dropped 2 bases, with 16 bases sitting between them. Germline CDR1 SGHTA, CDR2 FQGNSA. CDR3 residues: CASGPIITTGANVLTF. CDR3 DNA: TGTGCCAGCGGCCCAATCATTACGACTGGGGCCAACGTCCTGACTTTC.

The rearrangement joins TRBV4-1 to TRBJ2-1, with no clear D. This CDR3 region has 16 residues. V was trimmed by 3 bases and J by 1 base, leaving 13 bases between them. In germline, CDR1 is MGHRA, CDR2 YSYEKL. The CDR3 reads CASSHRDLTSYNEQFF. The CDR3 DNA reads TGCGCCAGCAGCCACAGAGACCTTACTTCCTACAATGAGCAGTTCTTC.

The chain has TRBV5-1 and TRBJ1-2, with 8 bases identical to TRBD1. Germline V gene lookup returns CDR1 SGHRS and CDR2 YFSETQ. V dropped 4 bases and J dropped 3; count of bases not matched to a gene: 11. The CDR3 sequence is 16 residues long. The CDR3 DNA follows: TGCGCCAGCAGCCTACTTCCTCAGGGGGCAGACTATGGCTACACCTTC. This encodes CASSLLPQGADYGYTF.

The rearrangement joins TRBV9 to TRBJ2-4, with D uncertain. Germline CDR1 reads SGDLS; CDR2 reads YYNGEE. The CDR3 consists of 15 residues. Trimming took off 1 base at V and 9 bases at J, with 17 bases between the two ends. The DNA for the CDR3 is TGTGCCAGCAGCGTACTCCCTGAGGCAGGTACCATTCAGTACTTC. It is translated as CASSVLPEAGTIQYF.

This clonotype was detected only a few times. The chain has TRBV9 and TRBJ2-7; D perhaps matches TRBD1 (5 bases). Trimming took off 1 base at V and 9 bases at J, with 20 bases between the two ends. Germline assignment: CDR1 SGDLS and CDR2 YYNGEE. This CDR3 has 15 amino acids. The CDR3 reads CASSVSSLTGSRQYF. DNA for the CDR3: TGTGCCAGCAGCGTATCCTCATTAACAGGCTCTCGGCAGTACTTC.

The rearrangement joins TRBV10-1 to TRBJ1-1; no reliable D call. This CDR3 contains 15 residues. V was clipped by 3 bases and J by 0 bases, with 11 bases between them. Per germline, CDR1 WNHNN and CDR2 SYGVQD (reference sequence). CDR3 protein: CASSDSGRMNTEAFF. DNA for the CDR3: TGCGCCAGCAGTGATTCCGGACGAATGAACACTGAAGCTTTCTTT.

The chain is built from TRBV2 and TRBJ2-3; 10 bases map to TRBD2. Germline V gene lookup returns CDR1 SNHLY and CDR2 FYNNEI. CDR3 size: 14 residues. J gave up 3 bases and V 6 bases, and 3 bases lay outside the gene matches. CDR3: CASREGLATDTQYF. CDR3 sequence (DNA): TGTGCCAGCAGGGAGGGACTAGCGACAGATACGCAGTATTTT.